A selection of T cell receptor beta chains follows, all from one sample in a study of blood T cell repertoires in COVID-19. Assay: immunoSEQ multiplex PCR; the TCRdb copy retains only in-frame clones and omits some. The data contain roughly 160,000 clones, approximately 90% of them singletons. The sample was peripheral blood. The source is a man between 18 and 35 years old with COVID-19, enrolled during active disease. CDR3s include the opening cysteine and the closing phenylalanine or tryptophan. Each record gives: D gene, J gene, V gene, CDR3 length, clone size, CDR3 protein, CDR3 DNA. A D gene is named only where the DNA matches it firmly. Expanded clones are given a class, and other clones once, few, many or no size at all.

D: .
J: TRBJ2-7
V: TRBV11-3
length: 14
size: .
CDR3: CASSPSQRSREQYF
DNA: TGTGCCAGCAGCCCTTCACAGAGATCTCGCGAGCAGTACTTC

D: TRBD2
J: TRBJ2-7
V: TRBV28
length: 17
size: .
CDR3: CASSFRPSGRALYEQYF
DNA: TGTGCCAGCAGTTTTCGGCCCTCCGGGAGGGCCCTCTACGAGCAGTACTTC

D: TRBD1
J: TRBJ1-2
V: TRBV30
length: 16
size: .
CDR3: CAWSSPGRGLVYGYTF
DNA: TGTGCCTGGAGTTCCCCCGGCAGGGGGCTTGTCTATGGCTACACCTTC

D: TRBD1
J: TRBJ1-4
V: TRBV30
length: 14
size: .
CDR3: CAWSGQGAWEKLLF
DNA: TGTGCCTGGAGTGGCCAGGGGGCTTGGGAAAAACTGCTTTTT

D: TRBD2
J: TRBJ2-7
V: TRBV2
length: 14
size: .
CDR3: CATLGPTSGYEQYF
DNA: TGTGCCACCCTAGGCCCCACTAGCGGCTACGAGCAGTACTTC

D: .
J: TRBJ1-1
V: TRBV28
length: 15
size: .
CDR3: CASSSLGGLNTEAFF
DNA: TGTGCCAGCAGTTCTCTCGGGGGATTGAACACTGAAGCTTTCTTT

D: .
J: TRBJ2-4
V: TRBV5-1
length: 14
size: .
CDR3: CASRLALAKNIQYF
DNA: TGCGCCAGCCGCCTAGCTTTAGCCAAAAACATTCAGTACTTC

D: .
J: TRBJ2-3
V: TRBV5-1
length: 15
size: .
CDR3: CASSLAARSTDTQYF
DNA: TGCGCCAGCAGCTTGGCCGCGCGATCGACAGATACGCAGTACTTT

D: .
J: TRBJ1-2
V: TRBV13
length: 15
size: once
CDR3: CASSPGTTSNYGYTF
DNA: TGTGCCAGCAGTCCCGGGACAACGTCTAACTATGGCTACACCTTC

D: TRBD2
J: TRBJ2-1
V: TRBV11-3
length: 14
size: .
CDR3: CASSPSGGGIEQFF
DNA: TGTGCCAGCAGCCCCTCCGGGGGAGGGATTGAGCAGTTCTTC

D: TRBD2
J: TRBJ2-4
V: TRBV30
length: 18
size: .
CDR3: CAWTEKSWREFAKNIQYF
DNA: TGTGCCTGGACTGAGAAATCTTGGCGGGAGTTTGCCAAAAACATTCAGTACTTC

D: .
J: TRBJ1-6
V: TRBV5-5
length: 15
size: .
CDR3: CASILGDIYNSPLHF
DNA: TGTGCCAGCATCCTAGGGGACATCTATAATTCACCCCTCCACTTT

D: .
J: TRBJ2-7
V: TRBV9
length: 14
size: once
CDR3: CASSVAVSSYEQYF
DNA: TGTGCCAGCAGCGTAGCAGTTTCCTCCTACGAGCAGTACTTC

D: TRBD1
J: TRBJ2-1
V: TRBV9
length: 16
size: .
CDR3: CASSAPGQGFYNEQFF
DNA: TGTGCCAGCAGCGCACCGGGACAGGGATTTTACAATGAGCAGTTCTTC

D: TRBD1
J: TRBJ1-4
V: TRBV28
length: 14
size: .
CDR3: CASSSGTVDEKLFF
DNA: TGTGCCAGCAGCTCCGGGACAGTGGATGAAAAACTGTTTTTT

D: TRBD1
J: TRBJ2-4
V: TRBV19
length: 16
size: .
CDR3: CASSWGQNLAKNIQYF
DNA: TGTGCCAGTAGTTGGGGACAGAACCTAGCCAAAAACATTCAGTACTTC

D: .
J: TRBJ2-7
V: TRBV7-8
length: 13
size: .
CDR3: CASTYEGDGEQYF
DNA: TGTGCCAGCACCTACGAGGGGGATGGCGAGCAGTACTTC

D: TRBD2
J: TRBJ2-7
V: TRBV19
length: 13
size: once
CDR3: CASRTSDSYEQYF
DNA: TGTGCCAGTAGGACTAGCGACTCCTACGAGCAGTACTTC